The clone carrying this T cell receptor (beta chain) was recorded many times. The antigen is unknown. These data come from a study of CD8+ T cells in alopecia areata. Study as a whole: Severity scores in treated patients reflected the percentage of scalp affected.

Isolated RNA was reverse transcribed into cDNA used as the sequencing template. Here immunoSEQ multiplex PCR was the method, and the copy in TCRdb shows in-frame clones only, minus some. Among fewer than 250,000 clones listed, 60% were seen once. Regarding treatment: oral pan-JAK inhibitor, 5-10 mg twice daily. The study team obtained lesional scalp punch biopsies and peripheral blood from alopecia areata patients. Broader study findings: Besides other cells, scalp samples also yield sequences of resident alphabeta T cells from normal skin.

This sample comprised CD4+ T cells sorted from blood, obtained at week 4, from a patient treated with tofacitinib. The source is a human donor with alopecia areata.

The CDR3 region has the DNA TGTGCCAGCAGCTTAGACAGAATCTACGAGCAGTACTTC. It is translated as CASSLDRIYEQYF. The V call is TRBV7-2, the J call TRBJ2-7; D is unresolved. From germline, CDR1 is SGHTA and CDR2 FQGNSA. With 1 base removed from V and 3 bases from J, the gap between germline ends came to 7 bases. The length of the CDR3 is 13 residues.